This T cell receptor (beta chain) was retrieved from a study of T cell responses to AZD1222 COVID-19 vaccine. Findings and limits, study-wide: Spike-wide vaccine-associated CD4 TCRs dominated at 160-218 and 743-854. After two AZD1222 doses, spike-specific TCR breadth and depth rose versus day 0. The donors showed a predominance of white British ancestry and of females, with possible underestimation of clonal diversity.

Produced via immunoSEQ multiplex PCR; TCRdb's table is partial and in-frame only. The sample has about 150,000 clones; over 75% are singletons. Note on this clone: Its antigen is still unknown.

The trim removed 4 bases at V and 2 bases at J, leaving 4 bases unmatched. The CDR3 runs to 14 residues. Germline V gives CDR1 LNHDA, CDR2 SQIVND (reference sequence). The clonotype comes from an adult who received the AZD1222 COVID-19 vaccine. The chain is built from TRBV19 and TRBJ1-1, with TRBD1 identical over 7 bases. The sample here was peripheral blood, taken 28 days after the second AZD1222 dose. The CDR3: CASSSRGVNTEAFF. The DNA for the CDR3 is TGTGCCAGTAGTAGCAGGGGGGTAAACACTGAAGCTTTCTTT.